Listed here are 11 T cell receptor beta chains from one sample, sequenced in a study of tumor-infiltrating lymphocytes in primary liver carcinoma. A constant-region primer served to make TCR beta cDNA from about 530 ng total RNA. Library construction for TCR beta comprised three nested multiplex PCR rounds performed with slightly modified ARM-PCR. The study ran its first two PCR rounds for roughly 11 cycles each, using TRBV1-TRBV30 forward primers and a C-beta reverse primer. MiXCR, applied by TCRdb to the multiplex PCR reads, yields one record per CDR3 protein. Seen here are about 21,000 distinct CDR3 sequences, over 65% observed once, and the top ten hold approximately 40%. Total RNA and DNA came together from 20-30 mg of bulk tissue without cell sorting. Sequenced sample: liver tumor tissue from sampling region 1. Subset denoted: tumor region T1, superior pole. All receptors derive from a man in his forties with primary liver carcinoma and hepatitis B virus infection.

A note on this clonotype: No conserved phenylalanine or tryptophan is present at the end of the CDR3, so a read error is the likely explanation. This rearrangement joins TRBV11-2 to TRBJ2-7; D is possibly TRBD1 (5 bases). CDR3 length: 13 residues. Germline V gene lookup returns CDR1 SGHAT and CDR2 FQNNGV. The CDR3 loop is CASTLDSRGEQYS. CDR3 coding DNA: TGTGCCAGCACCTTAGATTCAAGGGGCGAGCAGTACTCC.

As regards this clonotype: At one end, the junction sequence differs from germline, possibly due to a read error. The V gene is TRBV9, the J gene TRBJ2-4; D perhaps matches TRBD1 (6 bases). This CDR3 is 18 amino acids long. CDR1 and CDR2 from the germline V gene are SGDLS and YYNGEE. The CDR3 reads CASSAPDGQGRAKNTQYF. The CDR3, as DNA: TGTGCCAGCAGCGCGCCGGATGGTCAGGGGAGAGCCAAAAACACTCAGTACTTC.

About this clonotype itself: A much larger clone lies a single base off, so this may be a read error. The chain uses TRBV2 and TRBJ2-7, with 7 positions matching TRBD2. Germline CDR1 is SNHLY and CDR2 is FYNNEI. This CDR3 is built from 17 residues. With V trimmed by 8 bases and J by 2 bases, 18 bases remained unmatched. CDR3 residues: CASGGTGAGAATYEQYF. The CDR3 coding sequence is TGTGCCAGCGGGGGGACTGGCGCGGGAGCTGCTACCTACGAGCAGTACTTC.

About this clonotype itself: In this CDR3 the conserved last residue, phenylalanine or tryptophan, is missing, so a read error is likely. The limits of the CDR3 on the DNA are not certain, so only TCRdb's listed CDR3 is given. The gene calls are TRBV10-3 and TRBJ2-7; the listed D gene, TRBD1, was not tested against the DNA. The CDR3 is 12 residues long, counting both termini. Germline CDR1 ENHRY, CDR2 SYGVKD. The CDR3 loop is CAISEAGQERYL.

In the case of this clonotype: The CDR3 end shows no conserved phenylalanine or tryptophan, and so a read error is likely. The genes are TRBV11-2 and TRBJ2-7; TRBD1 matches 8 bases. This CDR3 is 17 amino acids long. Germline V gives CDR1 SGHAT, CDR2 FQNNGV. V trimming: 3 bases; J trimming: 6 bases; junction bases outside the gene matches: 16. CDR3 coding DNA: TGTGCCAGCAGCTTTATTCTAGTACAGGGGGTATGGGGCGAGCAGTACTTG. Protein: CASSFILVQGVWGEQYL.

In the case of this clonotype: The germline gene is not matched at one end of the junction; a read error may be the cause. The rearrangement joins TRBV11-2 to TRBJ2-7, with D hard to call. The CDR3 is made up of 12 amino acids. Germline V gene data show CDR1 as SGHAT and CDR2 as FQNNGV. The CDR3 region has the DNA TGTGCCAGCAGCTTTGCAACCTACGGGCAGTACTTC. Its protein product is CASSFATYGQYF.

For this clonotype: One end of the junction fails to match germline, which may point to a read error. The genes are TRBV11-2 and TRBJ1-6; the D is unclear. CDR1 is SGHAT, CDR2 FQNNGV, per germline. This CDR3 has 16 residues. CDR3 sequence (DNA): TGTGTCAGCAGCTTAGGTCTTAGCAGCCAATTCAGAACCCTTCACTTT. It translates to CVSSLGLSSQFRTLHF. The full variable domain, completed using reference TRBV11-2 and TRBJ1-6, is EAGVAQSPRYKIIEKRQSVAFWCNPISGHATLYWYQQILGQGPKLLIQFQNNGVVDDSQLPKDRFSAERLKGVDSTLKIQPAKLEDSAVYLCVSSLGLSSQFRTLHFGNGTRLTVT.

To note about this clonotype: A much bigger clone sits one base away, suggesting this may be a read error. Here the CDR3 reads CANSHAKMYGADTQYF. The DNA of the CDR3 is TGCGCCAACAGCCATGCCAAAATGTATGGGGCAGATACGCAGTATTTT. The chain uses TRBV4-1 and TRBJ2-3; D unresolved. The CDR3 is 16 amino acids. The germline V gene has CDR1 MGHRA and CDR2 YSYEKL.

In the case of this clonotype: A junction boundary mismatches the germline segment, possibly from a read error. The chain couples TRBV12-3 or TRBV12-4 to TRBJ1-5; no firm D call. This CDR3 is built from 15 residues. The DNA for the CDR3 is TGTGCCAGCAGTTTTGGGCATGGAAGCAGTCAGGCCCAGCATTTT. Translated: CASSFGHGSSQAQHF.

This chain uses TRBV28 with TRBJ2-7; D is possibly TRBD2 (5 bases). This CDR3 spans 18 amino acids. Looked up from germline, CDR1 is MDHEN and CDR2 is SYDVKM. CDR3: CISSWDPPGAADYHEQYF. In nucleotides, the CDR3 is TGTATCAGCAGTTGGGATCCTCCTGGAGCAGCTGACTACCACGAGCAGTACTTC.

In the case of this clonotype: Germline and junction disagree at one end, which may indicate a read error. V and J are TRBV6-5 and TRBJ2-7, with D maybe TRBD1 (6 bases). The CDR3 runs to 13 residues. Germline values: CDR1 MNHEY, CDR2 SVGAGI. CDR3 sequence: CASRIMGAGERYF. The CDR3 coding sequence is TGTGCCAGCAGGATAATGGGGGCTGGCGAGCGGTACTTC.